This T cell receptor (beta chain) originates from a study of control samples from healthy donors and cancer patients. Some clones are missing from TCRdb's copy, which holds only in-frame ones; the method was immunoSEQ multiplex PCR. Of more than 85,000 clones detected, around nine tenths appear once; the ten largest clones hold approximately 15%. CDR1 is MNHEY, CDR2 SMNVEV, per germline (reference sequence). V was clipped by 5 bases and J by 4 bases; unmatched bases: 16. The CDR3 has 17 residues. This clone was counted between two and nine times. The chain combines TRBV27 with TRBJ1-1; TRBD1 matches at 7 bases. The sequenced sample consisted of blood. This TCR derives from a woman aged 50 to 65 in good health. CDR3 nucleotide sequence: TGTGCCAGCAGTCCCAACAGGGGCGCGGGTCCTGGCACTGAAGCTTTCTTT. Its protein is CASSPNRGAGPGTEAFF.